A selection of T cell receptor beta chains follows, all from one sample in a study of multiple sclerosis patients with progressive multifocal leukoencephalopathy. The method was immunoSEQ multiplex PCR; TCRdb's version includes in-frame clones alone and lacks a portion of them. The sample holds approximately 27,000 clones, 88% seen once. Sequencing used PBMCs. Receptors were obtained from a human donor with multiple sclerosis. CDR3s include the opening cysteine and the closing phenylalanine or tryptophan. The D gene is left open where the match is weak. Rows give clone size only sometimes, using once, few, many, or a class for an expanded clone.

d_gene | j_gene | abundance | v_gene | CDR3aa | CDR3nt
- | TRBJ2-3 | - | TRBV9 | CASSVSPVLGADTQYF | TGTGCCAGCAGCGTGTCCCCCGTTCTCGGGGCAGATACGCAGTATTTT
- | TRBJ1-4 | - | TRBV23-1 | CASSQAGKRNEKLFF | TGCGCCAGCAGTCAAGCAGGGAAGCGTAATGAAAAACTGTTTTTT
TRBD1 | TRBJ2-7 | - | TRBV7-8 | CASSRSGQGYEQYF | TGTGCCAGCAGCCGCTCGGGACAGGGCTACGAGCAGTACTTC
- | TRBJ1-5 | - | TRBV19 | CASTPVPGGNQPQHF | TGTGCCAGTACTCCGGTCCCGGGGGGCAATCAGCCCCAGCATTTT
TRBD1 | TRBJ1-5 | - | TRBV2 | CASTGTGVQPQHF | TGTGCCAGTACCGGGACAGGGGTTCAGCCCCAGCATTTT
- | TRBJ2-1 | - | TRBV6-5 | CASSWGSQSSYNEQFF | TGTGCCAGCAGTTGGGGCTCTCAGAGCTCCTACAATGAGCAGTTCTTC
TRBD1 | TRBJ2-7 | - | TRBV11-2 | CASSLRTGDTYEQYF | TGTGCCAGCAGCCTAAGGACAGGGGATACCTACGAGCAGTACTTC
TRBD1 | TRBJ1-2 | - | TRBV9 | CASSQGGNYGYTF | TGTGCCAGCAGCCAGGGGGGGAACTATGGCTACACCTTC
TRBD2 | TRBJ2-5 | - | TRBV5-1 | CASSLMTSETQYF | TGCGCCAGCAGCTTGATGACTAGCGAGACCCAGTACTTC
- | TRBJ2-1 | - | TRBV5-6 | CASSFNNEQFF | TGTGCCAGCAGCTTTAACAATGAGCAGTTCTTC
- | TRBJ1-2 | - | TRBV6-5 | CASSYSSWTGYSGYTF | TGTGCCAGCAGTTACTCATCATGGACGGGATACAGTGGCTACACCTTC
- | TRBJ1-2 | - | TRBV2 | CASADPSEDGYTF | TGTGCCAGCGCTGACCCTTCTGAGGATGGCTACACCTTC
- | TRBJ2-3 | - | TRBV5-1 | CASSPEGPDTQYF | TGCGCCAGCAGCCCCGAGGGGCCAGATACGCAGTATTTT
- | TRBJ1-2 | - | TRBV10-3 | CAISESPGRRHF | TGTGCCATCAGTGAGTCCCCGGGACGGCGGCACTTC
- | TRBJ1-4 | - | TRBV18 | CASSLERDPGKLFF | TGTGCCAGCTCACTGGAGAGGGACCCGGGAAAACTGTTTTTT
TRBD1 | TRBJ1-2 | - | TRBV5-6 | CASSFGTGDGYTF | TGTGCCAGCAGCTTTGGGACAGGGGATGGCTACACCTTC
- | TRBJ2-1 | once | TRBV6-6 | CASTLPGPEQFF | TGTGCCAGCACCCTCCCGGGGCCTGAGCAGTTCTTC
- | TRBJ1-1 | - | TRBV30 | CAWSNQGLNTEAFF | TGTGCCTGGAGTAACCAGGGTTTGAACACTGAAGCTTTCTTT
- | TRBJ1-1 | few | TRBV6-6 | CASSADTEAFF | TGTGCCAGCAGTGCTGACACTGAAGCTTTCTTT
- | TRBJ2-7 | - | TRBV30 | CAWSVRKTIPRDEQYF | TGTGCCTGGAGTGTACGGAAAACGATACCACGGGACGAGCAGTACTTC
- | TRBJ1-5 | few | TRBV6-5 | CASSYSFAAEQPQHF | TGTGCCAGCAGTTACAGCTTCGCGGCGGAGCAGCCCCAGCATTTT
TRBD2 | TRBJ2-3 | - | TRBV4-2 | CASSQGVSGGTDTQYF | TGTGCCAGCAGCCAAGGTGTTAGCGGGGGGACAGATACGCAGTATTTT
- | TRBJ1-3 | - | TRBV7-2 | CASSLAPLSGGNTIYF | TGTGCCAGCAGCTTAGCTCCGCTCTCCGGAGGAAACACCATATATTTT
- | TRBJ1-5 | - | TRBV6-5 | CASKSNSNQPQHF | TGTGCCAGCAAGAGTAATAGCAATCAGCCCCAGCATTTT
TRBD2 | TRBJ2-1 | - | TRBV19 | CASTQPGLAGGNEQFF | TGTGCCAGTACCCAACCCGGACTAGCGGGGGGTAATGAGCAGTTCTTC
TRBD1 | TRBJ2-5 | - | TRBV18 | CASSPSAGARQGKETQYF | TGTGCCAGCTCACCAAGCGCCGGGGCGAGACAGGGGAAAGAGACCCAGTACTTC